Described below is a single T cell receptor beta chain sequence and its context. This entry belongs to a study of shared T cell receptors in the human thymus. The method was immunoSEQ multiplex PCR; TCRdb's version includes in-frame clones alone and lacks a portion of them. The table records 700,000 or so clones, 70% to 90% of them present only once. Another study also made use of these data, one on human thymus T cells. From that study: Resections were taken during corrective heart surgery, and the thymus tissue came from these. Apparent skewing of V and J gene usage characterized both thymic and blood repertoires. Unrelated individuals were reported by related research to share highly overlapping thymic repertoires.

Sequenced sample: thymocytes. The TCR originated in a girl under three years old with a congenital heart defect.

CDR3 nucleotide sequence: TGTGCCAGCTCACACCAACAGGGCCGGCATCAGCCCCAGCATTTT. This sequence encodes CASSHQQGRHQPQHF. V and J are TRBV18 and TRBJ1-5; D is possibly TRBD1 (6 bases). The CDR3 covers 15 residues. V lost 4 bases and J 5 bases, leaving 15 bases between the germline ends. Germline V gene data show CDR1 as KGHSH and CDR2 as LQKENI.